This record looks at one TCR beta chain sequence and its context. What it recognizes is unknown. The data belong to a study of vaccination and CD4 T cells after COVID-19. Turning to the study itself: Cells received overlapping spike peptides from SARS-CoV-2, HCoV-NL63, HCoV-OC43 and HCoV-229E as stimulation.

Sequencing of DNA taken from cultured CD4+ T cells relied on the Oncomine TCR Beta short-read assay. Cultured CD4+ T cells were the source of extracted genomic DNA. MiXCR, applied by TCRdb to the PCR reads, yields one record per CDR3 protein. The table includes some 25,000 distinct CDR3 sequences, about 52% detected once. The treatment denotes: approximately nine-day PBMC culture with coronavirus spike peptide pools or control peptides (ViraFEST assay). V gave up 3 bases and J gave up 5 bases; unmatched junction bases: 10. The CDR3 is 14 residues long. The germline V gene encodes CDR1 DFQATT and CDR2 SNEGSKA (reference sequence).

The sequence derives from a human donor who had recovered from COVID-19. The J gene is TRBJ2-7, the V gene TRBV20-1; 7 bases match TRBD2. Source material: CD4+ T cells from blood, cultured in vitro. The CDR3 sequence is CSARRFGTTHEQYF. The CDR3 DNA is TGCAGTGCTAGGCGTTTCGGGACTACCCACGAGCAGTACTTC.